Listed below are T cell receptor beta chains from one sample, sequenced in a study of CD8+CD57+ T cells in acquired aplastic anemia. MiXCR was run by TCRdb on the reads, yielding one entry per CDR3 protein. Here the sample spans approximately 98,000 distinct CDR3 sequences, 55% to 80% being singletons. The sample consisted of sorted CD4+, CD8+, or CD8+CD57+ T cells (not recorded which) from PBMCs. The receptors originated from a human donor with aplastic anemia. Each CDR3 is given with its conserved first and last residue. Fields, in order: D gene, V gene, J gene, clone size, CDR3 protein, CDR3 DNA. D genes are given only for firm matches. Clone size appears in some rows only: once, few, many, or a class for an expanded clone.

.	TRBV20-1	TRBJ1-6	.	CSARDADLSSYNSPLHF	TGCAGTGCTAGGGACGCGGACTTGAGCTCCTATAATTCACCCCTCCACTTT
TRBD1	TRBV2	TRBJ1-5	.	CASDHYGTGDEPQHF	TGTGCCAGCGACCATTACGGGACAGGGGACGAGCCCCAGCATTTT
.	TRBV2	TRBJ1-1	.	CASSDRAEAFF	TGTGCCAGCAGTGACAGGGCTGAAGCTTTCTTT
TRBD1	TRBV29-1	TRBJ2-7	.	CSGRTGFEQYF	TGCAGCGGCAGGACAGGTTTCGAGCAGTACTTC
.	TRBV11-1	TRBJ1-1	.	CASSLNSLNTEAFF	TGTGCCAGCAGCTTAAACAGTTTGAACACTGAAGCTTTCTTT
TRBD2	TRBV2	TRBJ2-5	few	CASHRGGAETQYF	TGTGCCAGCCATCGGGGGGGGGCAGAGACCCAGTACTTC
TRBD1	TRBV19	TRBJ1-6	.	CASRKGQPPSPLHF	TGTGCCAGTAGAAAGGGACAGCCGCCTTCACCCCTCCACTTT
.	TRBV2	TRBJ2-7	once	CASSEIKHAAYEQYF	TGTGCCAGCAGTGAAATAAAACACGCCGCCTACGAGCAGTACTTC
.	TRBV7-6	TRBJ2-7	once	CASSLFGGNEQYF	TGTGCCAGCAGCTTATTTGGGGGCAATGAGCAGTACTTC
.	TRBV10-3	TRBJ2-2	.	CAISESNGDLRDTGELFF	TGTGCCATCAGTGAGTCGAATGGGGATTTACGCGACACCGGGGAGCTGTTTTTT
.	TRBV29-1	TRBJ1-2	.	CSVEDQHSYYGYTF	TGCAGCGTTGAAGATCAGCACAGCTACTATGGCTACACCTTC
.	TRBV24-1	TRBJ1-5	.	CATSEGRGNQPQHF	TGTGCCACCAGTGAGGGGCGGGGAAATCAGCCCCAGCATTTT
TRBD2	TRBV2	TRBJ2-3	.	CASVQREGLPQYF	TGTGCCAGCGTGCAGCGGGAGGGCCTACCGCAGTATTTT
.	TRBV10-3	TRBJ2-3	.	CAISVRGRTDTQCF	TGTGCCATCAGTGTTCGGGGTCGAACAGATACGCAGTGTTTT
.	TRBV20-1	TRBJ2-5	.	CSARGWSITYQETQYF	TGCAGTGCTAGAGGCTGGAGCATAACGTACCAAGAGACCCAGTACTTC
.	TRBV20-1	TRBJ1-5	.	CSATTGTRSNQPQHF	TGCAGTGCTACTACCGGGACACGTAGCAATCAGCCCCAGCATTTT
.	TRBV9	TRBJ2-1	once	CASSVVGWAGNEQFF	TGTGCCAGCAGCGTAGTAGGGTGGGCTGGTAATGAGCAGTTCTTC
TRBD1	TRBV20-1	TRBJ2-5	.	CSAVQGAGQETQYF	TGCAGTGCGGTACAGGGGGCGGGTCAAGAGACCCAGTACTTC
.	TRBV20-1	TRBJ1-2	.	CSAPQGYGYTF	TGCAGTGCACCCCAGGGCTATGGCTACACCTTC
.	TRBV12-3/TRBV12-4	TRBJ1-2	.	CASSPGSYGYTF	TGTGCCAGCAGCCCCGGCAGCTATGGCTACACCTTC
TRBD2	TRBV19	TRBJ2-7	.	CASSIRGRAVYEQYF	TGTGCCAGTAGTATTCGGGGGAGGGCGGTCTACGAGCAGTACTTC
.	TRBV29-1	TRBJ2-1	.	CSVDGPNNEQFF	TGCAGCGTAGATGGACCCAACAATGAGCAGTTCTTC
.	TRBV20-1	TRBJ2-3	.	CSARGPGHRTDTQYF	TGCAGTGCTAGAGGGCCGGGACACCGCACAGATACGCAGTATTTT
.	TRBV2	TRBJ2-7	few	CASSDLRKGYEQYF	TGTGCCAGCAGTGACCTTAGAAAGGGCTACGAGCAGTACTTC
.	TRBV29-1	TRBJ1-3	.	CSVDPSRNSGNTIYF	TGCAGCGTGGACCCTTCGAGAAACTCTGGAAACACCATATATTTT
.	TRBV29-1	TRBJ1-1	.	CSVMGRNTEAFF	TGCAGCGTTATGGGTAGGAACACTGAAGCTTTCTTT
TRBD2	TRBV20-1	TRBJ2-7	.	CSASSLAGGSSSYEQYF	TGCAGTGCTAGTTCCCTAGCGGGGGGCTCTAGCTCCTACGAGCAGTACTTC
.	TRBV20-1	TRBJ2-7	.	CSASPGVEQYF	TGCAGTGCATCGCCAGGGGTCGAGCAGTACTTC
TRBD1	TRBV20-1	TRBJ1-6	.	CSAEHLGQEHSPLHF	TGCAGTGCGGAGCACCTCGGACAGGAGCATTCACCCCTCCACTTT
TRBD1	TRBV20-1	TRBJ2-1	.	CSARRDSNNEQFF	TGCAGTGCTAGAAGGGACAGTAACAATGAGCAGTTCTTC
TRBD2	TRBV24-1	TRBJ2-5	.	CATSDFGLAGGKETQYF	TGTGCCACCAGTGATTTTGGGCTAGCGGGAGGGAAGGAGACCCAGTACTTC
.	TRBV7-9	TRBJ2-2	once	CASSLSGGNTGELFF	TGTGCCAGCAGCTTATCGGGCGGGAACACCGGGGAGCTGTTTTTT
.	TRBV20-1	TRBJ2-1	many	CSARDVRSSYNEQFF	TGCAGTGCTAGAGATGTGAGGAGCTCCTACAATGAGCAGTTCTTC
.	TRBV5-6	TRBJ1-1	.	CASSFGAEAFF	TGTGCCAGCAGCTTTGGGGCCGAAGCTTTCTTT
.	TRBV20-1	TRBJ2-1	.	CSAKGNYNEQFF	TGCAGTGCTAAGGGGAATTACAATGAGCAGTTCTTC
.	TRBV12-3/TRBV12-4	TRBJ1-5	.	CASSFGDSWQPQHF	TGTGCCAGCAGTTTTGGGGATTCGTGGCAGCCCCAGCATTTT
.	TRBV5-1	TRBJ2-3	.	CASSPWGGASTDTQYF	TGCGCCAGCAGCCCCTGGGGGGGGGCCAGCACAGATACGCAGTATTTT
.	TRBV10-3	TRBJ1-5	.	CAISGTANQPQHF	TGTGCCATCAGTGGGACAGCCAATCAGCCCCAGCATTTT
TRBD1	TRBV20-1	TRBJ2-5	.	CSARPTGGETQYF	TGCAGTGCTAGACCAACAGGGGGAGAGACCCAGTACTTC
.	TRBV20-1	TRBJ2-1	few	CSARVLDEQFF	TGCAGTGCTAGAGTGCTCGATGAGCAGTTCTTC
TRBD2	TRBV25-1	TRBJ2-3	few	CASSGLAGVGTQYF	TGTGCCAGCAGTGGACTAGCGGGAGTTGGTACGCAGTATTTT
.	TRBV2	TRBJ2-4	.	CASSESGRGGNIQYF	TGTGCCAGCAGTGAATCGGGTAGGGGAGGCAACATTCAGTACTTC
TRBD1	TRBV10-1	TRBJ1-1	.	CASSPDRGRLMNTEAFF	TGCGCCAGCAGTCCGGACAGGGGGCGGCTCATGAACACTGAAGCTTTCTTT
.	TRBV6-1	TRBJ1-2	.	CASREQGYYGYTF	TGTGCCAGCAGGGAACAGGGTTACTATGGCTACACCTTC
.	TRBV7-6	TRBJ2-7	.	CASSLGPGAYEQYF	TGTGCCAGCAGCTTAGGCCCGGGAGCATACGAGCAGTACTTC
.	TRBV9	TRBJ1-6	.	CASSSPGENSPLHF	TGTGCCAGCAGCTCCCCGGGGGAGAATTCACCCCTCCACTTT
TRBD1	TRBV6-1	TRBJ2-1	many	CASSGGQGVYNEQFF	TGTGCCAGCAGTGGCGGACAGGGGGTCTACAATGAGCAGTTCTTC
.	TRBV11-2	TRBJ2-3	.	CASSLGSRGTADTQYF	TGTGCCAGCAGCTTAGGTTCCAGGGGTACCGCAGATACGCAGTATTTT
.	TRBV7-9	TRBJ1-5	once	CASSLSSRQPQHF	TGTGCCAGCAGCTTATCATCCAGACAGCCCCAGCATTTT
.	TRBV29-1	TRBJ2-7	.	CSVAGPGDEQYF	TGCAGCGTGGCCGGGCCCGGGGACGAGCAGTACTTC